The text below deals with one T cell receptor beta chain. The antigen remains unidentified. This entry belongs to a study of cytomegalovirus exposure and HLA in healthy donors. Regarding the study as a whole: Confirmation was obtained in vitro that a few CMV-associated chains are specific for CMV antigens. The authors later found HLA-associated TCR beta chains more clonally expanded than equally common others. Accurate prediction of most subjects' HLA-A and HLA-B alleles from TCR beta sequences was reported. The majority of TCR sequences were rare, yet some public TCRs appeared in many donors.

Between the trimmed V and J ends, which lost 11 bases and 9 bases, there was a span of 14 bases. The CDR3 runs to 11 residues. The PCR used 60 Vbeta and 13 Jbeta primers. Clones were read by immunoSEQ multiplex PCR, and TCRdb kept only the in-frame ones, dropping some. The table shows roughly 100,000 clones, with around three quarters occurring only once. This chain uses TRBV23-1 with TRBJ1-5; D remains unclear. TRBV23-1 is annotated as an ORF whose role is uncertain. This TCR was sampled from a woman aged 18-29 years in good health and CMV-seropositive. Sequenced input: PBMCs. The CDR3 here is CASSPPVPQHF. The CDR3 nucleotides read TGCGCCTCCTCCCCCCCCGTGCCCCAGCATTTT.